Listed here are 9 T cell receptor beta chains from one sample, sequenced in a study of blood T cell repertoires in COVID-19. Only in-frame clones appear in the TCRdb table, and some are missing; sequencing was by immunoSEQ multiplex PCR. The sample lists around 81,000 clones, approximately 88% seen once, with around 7.9% in the top ten. Source material: peripheral blood. The source is a man between 65 and 80 years old with acute or convalescent COVID-19.

V gene TRBV27 combines with J gene TRBJ2-1, with 8 bases lining up with TRBD2. Germline loops: CDR1 MNHEY, CDR2 SMNVEV (reference sequence). V was pared by 5 bases and J by 7 bases, with 13 bases of the junction left unmatched. The CDR3 runs to 16 residues. The CDR3 sequence: CASSPYGAGVGNEQFF. The CDR3 DNA reads TGTGCCAGCAGTCCTTACGGAGCGGGGGTGGGGAATGAGCAGTTCTTC.

This clone was counted a few times. The gene calls are TRBV9 and TRBJ1-5; D not certain. The CDR3 totals 14 residues. Per germline, CDR1 SGDLS and CDR2 YYNGEE. Deletions cut 3 bases from V and 6 bases from J, with 13 bases between. The CDR3 DNA reads TGTGCCAGCAGCGCGACGGGGATGGGTCAGCCCCAGCATTTT. The encoded protein is CASSATGMGQPQHF.

V and J are TRBV3-1 (or the pseudogene TRBV3-2) and TRBJ2-2; 12 nucleotides line up with TRBD2. The CDR3 extends over 17 amino acids. Germline V CDR1 and CDR2: LGHDT, YNNKEL (reference sequence). Trimming removed 0 bases from V and 5 bases from J; junction bases left unmatched: 4. The CDR3 region has the DNA TGTGCCAGCAGCCAAGATCCTAGCGGGGGGGCGACCGGGGAGCTGTTTTTT. It is translated as CASSQDPSGGATGELFF.

The chain uses TRBV7-2 and TRBJ1-2, with 9 bases lining up with TRBD1. Germline V gives CDR1 SGHTA, CDR2 FQGNSA. This CDR3 contains 16 residues. With V trimmed by 5 bases and J by 8 bases, 15 bases remained unmatched. Here the CDR3 reads CASSPGTGLGFFGYTF. The CDR3 nucleotides read TGTGCCAGCAGCCCCGGGACAGGGCTTGGGTTTTTCGGCTACACCTTC.

About this clone: At one end, the junction sequence differs from germline, possibly due to a read error. V usage is TRBV6-5 and J usage is TRBJ1-4; D possibly corresponds to TRBD1 (5 bases). CDR3 length equals 14 residues. Germline-derived CDR1 and CDR2 are MNHEY and SVGAGI. The CDR3 DNA sequence: TGTACCAGCAGGTTGACAGCAACTAATGAAAAACTGTTTTTT. It is translated as CTSRLTATNEKLFF.

The gene calls are TRBV2 and TRBJ1-1; 7 bases agree with TRBD1. Germline loops: CDR1 SNHLY, CDR2 FYNNEI. CDR3 size: 13 residues. J lost 3 bases, V lost 3 bases, and 1 base had no gene match. In DNA, the CDR3 is TGTGCCAGCAGTGACCAGGGGGACACTGAAGCTTTCTTT. Translating it yields CASSDQGDTEAFF.

The CDR3 DNA is TGCGCCAGCAGCCAAGCTCCTTTCCGGGGGGGGCCAGAGACCCAGTACTTC. Translating gives CASSQAPFRGGPETQYF. This rearrangement joins TRBV4-3 to TRBJ2-5; 8 bases line up with TRBD2. This CDR3 region has 17 residues. J was trimmed by 4 bases and V by 1 base; bases with no gene match: 11. Germline V gives CDR1 LGHNA, CDR2 YSLEER.

CDR3 protein: CASSSTGGPYEQYF. DNA of the CDR3: TGTGCCAGCAGTTCAACGGGGGGGCCCTACGAGCAGTACTTC. The rearrangement links TRBV27 to TRBJ2-7; 8 nucleotides align to TRBD2. This CDR3 has 14 amino acids. J was trimmed by 2 bases and V by 4 bases; bases with no gene match: 4. From germline, CDR1 is MNHEY and CDR2 SMNVEV (reference sequence).

The V call is TRBV5-4, the J call TRBJ1-2; 7 bases agree with TRBD1. J gave up 2 bases and V 1 base, and 5 bases lay outside the gene matches. The CDR3 is 15 residues long. Germline V CDR1 and CDR2: SGHNT, YYREEE (reference sequence). The CDR3 nucleotides read TGTGCCAGCAGCTTGACAGGGGCCCAGAACTATGGCTACACCTTC. Translated: CASSLTGAQNYGYTF.